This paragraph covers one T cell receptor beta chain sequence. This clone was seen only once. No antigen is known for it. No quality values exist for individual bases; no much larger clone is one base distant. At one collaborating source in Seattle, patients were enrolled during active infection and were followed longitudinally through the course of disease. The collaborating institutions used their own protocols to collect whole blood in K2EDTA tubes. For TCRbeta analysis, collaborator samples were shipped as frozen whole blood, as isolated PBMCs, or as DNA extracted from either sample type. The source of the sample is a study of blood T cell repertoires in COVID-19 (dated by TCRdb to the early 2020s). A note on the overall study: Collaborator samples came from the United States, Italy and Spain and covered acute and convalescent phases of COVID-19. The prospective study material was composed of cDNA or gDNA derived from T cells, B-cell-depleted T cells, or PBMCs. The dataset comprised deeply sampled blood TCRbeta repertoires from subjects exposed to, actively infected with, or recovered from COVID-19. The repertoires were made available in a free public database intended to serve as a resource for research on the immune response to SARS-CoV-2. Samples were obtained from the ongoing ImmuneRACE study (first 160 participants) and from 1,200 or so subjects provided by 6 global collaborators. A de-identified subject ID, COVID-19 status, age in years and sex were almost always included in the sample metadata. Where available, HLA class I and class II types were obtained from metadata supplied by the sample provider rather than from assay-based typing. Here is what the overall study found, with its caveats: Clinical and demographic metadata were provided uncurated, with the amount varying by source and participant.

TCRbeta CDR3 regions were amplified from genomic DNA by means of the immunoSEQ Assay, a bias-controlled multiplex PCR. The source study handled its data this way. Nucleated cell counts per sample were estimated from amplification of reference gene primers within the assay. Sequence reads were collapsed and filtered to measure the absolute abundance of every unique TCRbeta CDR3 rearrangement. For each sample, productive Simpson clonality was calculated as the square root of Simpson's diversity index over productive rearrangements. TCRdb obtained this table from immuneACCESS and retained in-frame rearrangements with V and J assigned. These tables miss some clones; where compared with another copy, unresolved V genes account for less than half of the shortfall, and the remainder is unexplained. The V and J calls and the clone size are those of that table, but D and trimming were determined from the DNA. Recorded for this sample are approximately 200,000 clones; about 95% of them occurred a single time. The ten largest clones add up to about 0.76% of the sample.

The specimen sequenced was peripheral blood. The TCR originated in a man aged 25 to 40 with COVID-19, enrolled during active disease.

The CDR3 protein: CAGERMQTGVETQYF. The sequenced DNA: TGTGCCGGCGAGCGAATGCAAACGGGGGTTGAGACCCAGTACTTC. The rearrangement joined TRBV6-5 to TRBJ2-5, and TRBD2 may be the D gene, going by 6 matching bases. Cut back by 11 bases and 5 bases, the V and J ends lie 24 bases apart. The CDR3 spans 15 residues, from the cysteine through the phenylalanine. Of the read, only the CDR3 DNA is kept; its 45 bases are in frame from base 1. CDR1 and CDR2 were assigned from the germline V gene as MNHEY and SVGAGI.